This section outlines one T cell receptor beta chain sequence together with its context. This entry is derived from a study of cytomegalovirus exposure and HLA in healthy donors. Across the study: Assignment to the Caucasian-associated ancestry cluster applied to more than 75% of the roughly 420 genotyped donors.

The PCR employed 60 Vbeta primers together with 13 Jbeta primers. The table came from immunoSEQ multiplex PCR; TCRdb's copy has only in-frame clones and leaves some out. The sample contains around 200,000 clones, around 83% of which appear only once. Trimming cost V 2 bases and J 8 bases, with 18 bases left between them. Per the germline V gene, CDR1 is MNHEY and CDR2 is SVGAGI. CDR3 length: 15 amino acids. This receptor was identified in a girl aged 10-17 years in good health and CMV-seronegative. The chain employs TRBV6-5 and TRBJ1-2; a possible D gene is TRBD1 (6 bases). The material sequenced was PBMCs. DNA for the CDR3: TGTGCCAGCAGTTACAATTCGGCCAGGGGCGACGGCTACACCTTC. This translates into CASSYNSARGDGYTF.